These T cell receptor beta chains were read from a single sample in a study of CD8 T cells in ankylosing spondylitis. TCRdb called the 5' RACE reads again in MiXCR, with one record for every CDR3 protein. Found here are roughly 260,000 distinct CDR3 sequences, approximately 20% of them singletons; the top ten hold about 8.2%. Source material: blood, either unsorted or a sorted T cell fraction (not recorded which). Receptors were obtained from a male donor with ankylosing spondylitis or in good health (not recorded which). Each CDR3 is given with its conserved first and last residue. D genes are given only for firm matches. Only some rows state a clone size, as once, few, many or a class for expanded clones.

NA,TRBV5-1,TRBJ2-3,few,TGCGCCAGCAGCTTGGAACAGGGTCCGCCATCCACAGATACGCAGTATTTT,CASSLEQGPPSTDTQYF
NA,TRBV5-5,TRBJ2-3,many,TGTGCCAGCAGCCTGGGGGAGATGAGCACAGATACGCAGTATTTT,CASSLGEMSTDTQYF
TRBD2,TRBV7-8,TRBJ2-1,few,TGTGCCAGCAGCGGAGACACTAGCGGGAGTCACCACAATGAGCAGTTCTTC,CASSGDTSGSHHNEQFF
TRBD2,TRBV9,TRBJ2-1,few,TGTGCCAGCAGCCCCCGAGGTAGCGGGGGGGTTAATGAGCAGTTCTTC,CASSPRGSGGVNEQFF
TRBD2,TRBV20-1,TRBJ2-3,NA,TGCAGTGCTAGTGAACGAGCGGGGAAAACAGATACGCAGTATTTT,CSASERAGKTDTQYF
TRBD1,TRBV29-1,TRBJ1-2,few,TGCAGCGTGACTACAGGGGTTAACTATGGCTACACCTTC,CSVTTGVNYGYTF
TRBD2,TRBV18,TRBJ2-3,NA,TGTGCCAGCTCACCACCGCGGGGGATGGGCACAGATACGCAGTATTTT,CASSPPRGMGTDTQYF
NA,TRBV7-8,TRBJ2-1,NA,TGTGCCAGCAGCCACAATCCTGGGGCCTACAATGAGCAGTTCTTC,CASSHNPGAYNEQFF
TRBD2,TRBV27,TRBJ2-3,many,TGTGCCAGCAGTTCGGGACTAGCTATAAGCACAGATACGCAGTATTTT,CASSSGLAISTDTQYF
NA,TRBV6-1,TRBJ1-5,NA,TGTGCCAGCAGTGAAGGACAGAGGCAGCCCCAGCATTTT,CASSEGQRQPQHF
TRBD2,TRBV20-1,TRBJ2-1,NA,TGCTGTGCTAGAGGACTGGCGGGAGTGTCCTACAATGAGCAGTTCTTC,CCARGLAGVSYNEQFF
NA,TRBV5-1,TRBJ1-1,few,TGCGCCAGCAGTCCAAGGGGTAGGGTCACTGAAGCTTTCTTT,CASSPRGRVTEAFF
NA,TRBV6-5,TRBJ2-3,few,TGTGCCAGCAGTTACCCACACATGATCGGGGGCCCTAGCACAGATACGCAGTATTTT,CASSYPHMIGGPSTDTQYF
NA,TRBV7-2,TRBJ1-5,NA,TGTGCCAGCAGCTCAGGCCCTTATAGCAATCAGCCCCAGCATTTT,CASSSGPYSNQPQHF
NA,TRBV24-1,TRBJ1-2,few,TGTGCCACCAGTGATGGGCTTCGCGGGGGCTACACCTTC,CATSDGLRGGYTF
NA,TRBV10-3,TRBJ2-1,NA,TGTGCCATCCGGGACGCGGTTCACGATGAGCAGTTCTTC,CAIRDAVHDEQFF
TRBD2,TRBV20-1,TRBJ2-1,few,TGCAGTGCTAGCGGGAGGGACTATTCGGAGCAGTTCTTC,CSASGRDYSEQFF
TRBD2,TRBV3-1,TRBJ2-5,NA,TGTGCCAGCGATCCCGGCGGGAGGTGGGAGACCCAGTACTTC,CASDPGGRWETQYF
TRBD1,TRBV6-7,TRBJ2-4,NA,TGTGCCAGCAGAACCCGGGACAGGGGAAACATTCAGTACTTC,CASRTRDRGNIQYF
NA,TRBV20-1,TRBJ1-1,few,TGCAGTGCTAGAGACCGAAGGGGGGCAGGCACTGAAGCTTTCTTT,CSARDRRGAGTEAFF
NA,TRBV5-1,TRBJ2-2,NA,TGCGCCAGCAGCCTTGACGTGGCCGGGGAGCTGTTTTTT,CASSLDVAGELFF
NA,TRBV29-1,TRBJ2-3,NA,TGCAGCGTGGAGCTGTTTGCAGATACGCAGTATTTT,CSVELFADTQYF
TRBD1,TRBV28,TRBJ2-3,few,TGTGCCAGCAGTTTAGTCTTGGGACAGGGAACAGATACGCAGTATTTT,CASSLVLGQGTDTQYF
NA,TRBV20-1,TRBJ2-3,many,TGCAGTGCTAGAGGGGCCCGGAACAGGGAGACAGATACGCAGTATTTT,CSARGARNRETDTQYF
NA,TRBV12-3/TRBV12-4,TRBJ2-3,NA,TGTGCCAGCAGTCCCCTACAGGGTCCAACAGATACGCAGTATTTT,CASSPLQGPTDTQYF
NA,TRBV6-2/TRBV6-3,TRBJ2-3,NA,TGTGCCAGCAGTTACTCGGCCACACTAGTAACAGATACGCAGTATTTT,CASSYSATLVTDTQYF